The sample holds many counts of the clone carrying this T cell receptor beta chain. The record originates from a study of T cell repertoires in cytomegalovirus infection. The germline V and J ends were trimmed by 7 bases and 0 bases, with 13 bases remaining between them. The CDR3 is 15 amino acids. Germline-derived CDR1 and CDR2 are SGHTA and FQGNSA. Each CDR3 protein is one row after TCRdb ran MiXCR on the reads. This sample carries hundreds of thousands of distinct CDR3 sequences, about 24% of them seen once, and the ten largest clones take less than 10%. This receptor was obtained from a human donor in good health (CMV status not recorded). Some clones in this sample may be carry-over from other donors' samples. Input material: CD8+ T cells from PBMCs. The rearrangement links TRBV7-2 to TRBJ1-5, with no clear D. As DNA, the CDR3 is TGTGCCAGCAACCCTGGGCCTTATAGCAATCAGCCCCAGCATTTT. Its protein product is CASNPGPYSNQPQHF.